These T cell receptor beta chains were read from a single sample in a study of T cells after posttransplantation cyclophosphamide. Clones were sequenced by immunoSEQ multiplex PCR, and TCRdb holds only the in-frame ones, with some missing. The sample includes some 2,900 clones, none of them occurring once. The specimen was PBMCs, collected after allogeneic stem cell transplant with posttransplant cyclophosphamide. The receptors were sampled from a female patient in her fifties who received an allogeneic stem cell transplant from a related donor, was CMV-positive, and had no GVHD. The T cells may come from the graft donor. Each CDR3 is given with its conserved first and last residue.

v_call	j_call	cdr3_aa
TRBV9	TRBJ2-7	CASSPQGVPYEQYF
TRBV29-1	TRBJ2-7	CSVERTGTYEQYF
TRBV28	TRBJ2-7	CASRPPTGTYEQYF
TRBV5-4	TRBJ2-3	CASSFGGSRTDTQYF
TRBV9	TRBJ2-1	CASSVGTSSYNEQFF
TRBV6-1	-	CASRTGLAGGSEQYF
TRBV10-1	TRBJ1-2	CASSDGTRYGYTF
TRBV5-1	TRBJ2-3	CASSWLLAGGRTDTQYF
TRBV12-3/TRBV12-4	TRBJ1-2	CASSPPGQPTRGYTF
TRBV28	TRBJ2-7	CASSTSGNSYEQYF
TRBV7-9	TRBJ2-3	CASSSGVRDTQYF
TRBV5-6	TRBJ1-5	CASSSSGTGVFRRNQPQHF
TRBV7-8	TRBJ2-2	CASSGTTNTGELFF
TRBV11-2	TRBJ2-7	CASSPLAGGAYEQYF
TRBV12-3/TRBV12-4	TRBJ2-3	CASSFQGGTQYF
TRBV19	TRBJ2-7	CASSPDREGEQYF
TRBV5-6	TRBJ2-1	CASSLQGAGEQFF
TRBV30	TRBJ2-1	CAWSPGLAGAALLFF
TRBV27	TRBJ2-7	CASSPQVSGRRYEQYF
TRBV10-3	TRBJ1-5	CAISDPDSAQHF
TRBV2	TRBJ1-6	CASENRGPSPLHF
TRBV6-4	TRBJ2-3	CASSITGTTDTQYF
TRBV9	TRBJ2-1	CASSVVAGLPAEQFF
TRBV4-1	TRBJ2-3	CASNTGGRGDDTQYF
TRBV12-3/TRBV12-4	TRBJ2-5	CASSIGQGKETQYF
TRBV6-6	TRBJ1-5	CASNNNRGNQPQHF
TRBV7-2	TRBJ2-7	CASSRSGRASEQYF
TRBV30	TRBJ2-1	CAWGEGLAVSNEQFF
TRBV5-4	TRBJ2-1	CASSWGLAGAGNHEQFF
TRBV28	TRBJ1-5	CASSSGQPYNQPQHF
TRBV12-3/TRBV12-4	TRBJ2-2	CASSLTSGSGTGELFF
TRBV25-1	TRBJ2-7	CASSENYASSEQYF
TRBV18	TRBJ2-1	CASSPPGIAGGRDEQFF
TRBV18	TRBJ2-5	CASSPASSRGRQETQYF
TRBV4-2	TRBJ2-1	CASSQTAGLAQYNEQFF
TRBV30	TRBJ2-7	CAWSHDRGTYEQYF
TRBV24-1	TRBJ1-5	CATSDPNQPQHF
TRBV4-3	TRBJ1-5	CASSQVPGSSQPQHF